This is a list of T cell receptor beta chains from one sample in a study of T cells in Graves' hyperthyroidism and ophthalmopathy. TCRdb reanalysed the multiplex PCR reads using MiXCR and keeps one entry per CDR3 protein. The table has around 600,000 distinct CDR3 sequences, roughly 15% seen once. The sample taken for sequencing was blood. The receptors originated from a woman between 45 and 60 years old with Graves' ophthalmopathy. The CDR3 runs from the conserved cysteine through the conserved F or W. Each record gives: clone size, D gene, V gene, J gene, CDR3 protein, CDR3 DNA. A D gene is named only where the DNA matches it firmly. Some rows have no size entry. The others give once, few or many, or a class for an expanded clone.

>NA|TRBD2|TRBV3-1|TRBJ2-3
CASSQDSGTSALTDTQYF
TGTGCCAGCAGCCAAGATAGCGGGACTAGCGCCCTCACAGATACGCAGTATTTT
>many|NA|TRBV27|TRBJ2-7
CASSFRDRNYEQYF
TGTGCCAGCAGTTTTCGCGACAGAAACTACGAGCAGTACTTC
>few|NA|TRBV9|TRBJ2-2
CASSVAPGNTGELFF
TGTGCCAGCAGCGTAGCTCCCGGGAATACCGGGGAGCTGTTTTTT
>NA|NA|TRBV18|TRBJ1-1
CANSPRKQGLNTEAFF
TGTGCCAACTCACCACGAAAACAGGGCCTGAACACTGAAGCTTTCTTT
>few|NA|TRBV7-9|TRBJ1-3
CASSHPSRDSGNTIYF
TGTGCCAGCAGCCATCCCTCGAGGGATAGTGGAAACACCATATATTTT
>NA|NA|TRBV11-2|TRBJ2-7
CASSFEQAYEQYF
TGTGCCAGCAGCTTCGAACAGGCCTACGAGCAGTACTTC
>few|TRBD2|TRBV4-1|TRBJ2-5
CASSQALAGQETQYF
TGCGCCAGCAGCCAAGCCCTAGCGGGACAAGAGACCCAGTACTTC
>few|TRBD2|TRBV28|TRBJ2-7
CASSRSGRAREQYF
TGTGCCAGCAGCCGCAGCGGGAGGGCCCGAGAGCAGTACTTC
>NA|TRBD1|TRBV28|TRBJ1-2
CASIPQGQGGYGYTF
TGTGCCAGCATCCCCCAAGGACAGGGCGGCTATGGCTACACCTTC
>few|NA|TRBV27|TRBJ1-2
CASRLPTGPFYGYTF
TGTGCCAGCAGACTACCGACAGGACCCTTTTATGGCTACACCTTC
>many|TRBD2|TRBV30|TRBJ2-1
CAWWAGGPYNEQFF
TGTGCCTGGTGGGCGGGAGGGCCGTACAATGAGCAGTTCTTC
>many|TRBD1|TRBV7-3|TRBJ1-2
CASSLIGQGDYGYTF
TGTGCCAGCAGCTTAATTGGCCAGGGGGACTATGGCTACACCTTC
>NA|TRBD1|TRBV29-1|TRBJ2-1
CSVSPGTGWYNEQFF
TGCAGCGTCTCCCCAGGGACAGGGTGGTACAATGAGCAGTTCTTC
>many|NA|TRBV2|TRBJ2-2
CASRRLAGVNTGELFF
TGTGCCAGCAGGCGACTAGCAGGGGTTAACACCGGGGAGCTGTTTTTT
>many|TRBD2|TRBV4-3|TRBJ2-7
CASSQVASGSLPYEQYF
TGCGCCAGCAGCCAAGTTGCTAGCGGGAGTCTGCCCTACGAGCAGTACTTC
>once|TRBD2|TRBV20-1|TRBJ2-7
CSARGPGLAVHEQYF
TGCAGTGCTAGAGGGCCGGGACTAGCGGTGCACGAGCAGTACTTC
>once|NA|TRBV15|TRBJ2-1
CATSRTTRPYNEQFF
TGTGCCACCAGCAGGACGACTAGACCTTACAATGAGCAGTTCTTC
>many|NA|TRBV20-1|TRBJ2-1
CSAGDLRNYNEQFF
TGCAGTGCTGGGGACTTGCGGAATTACAATGAGCAGTTCTTC
>few|NA|TRBV27|TRBJ1-2
CATRENRLYGYTF
TGTGCCACCAGGGAGAACAGACTATATGGCTACACCTTC
>many|NA|TRBV12-3/TRBV12-4|TRBJ2-7
CASSLRVSAYEQYF
TGTGCCAGCAGTTTACGGGTCTCGGCCTACGAGCAGTACTTC
>many|TRBD1|TRBV7-2|TRBJ1-5
CASSSGQGENQPQHF
TGTGCCAGCAGCTCCGGACAGGGCGAAAATCAGCCCCAGCATTTT
>many|TRBD2|TRBV10-3|TRBJ2-5
CAIRGTSGNQETQYF
TGTGCCATCAGGGGGACTAGCGGGAACCAAGAGACCCAGTACTTC
>NA|NA|TRBV12-3/TRBV12-4|TRBJ1-3
CASSQQGKIHSGNTIYF
TGTGCCAGCAGTCAACAGGGAAAGATACACTCTGGAAACACCATATATTTT
>NA|TRBD1|TRBV19|TRBJ2-6
CASRWTGVSGANVLTF
TGTGCCAGTAGATGGACAGGGGTTTCTGGGGCCAACGTCCTGACTTTC
>few|NA|TRBV24-1|TRBJ2-2
CATARQKNTGELFF
TGTGCCACCGCACGACAGAAGAACACCGGGGAGCTGTTTTTT